This T cell receptor beta chain was observed in a study of blood T cells in healthy people across ages. Study-level background: The template switching approach captured approximately one barcoded beta molecule for every two T cells.

In regard to this clonotype: Its specificity is not known.

Trimming at V came to 5 bases and at J to 4 bases, leaving 7 bases not matched to a gene. Germline-derived CDR1 and CDR2 are SQVTM and ANQGSEA. This CDR3 region has 14 residues. A second PCR of 7 to 11 cycles used a sample-barcoded 5' primer and a J-beta primer mix. Each of the samples gave a minimum of 2.5 million paired-end reads that contained CDR3. TCRdb re-called the 5' RACE reads with MiXCR, one entry per CDR3 protein. Of 1.5 million or so distinct CDR3 sequences in the sample, 42% were seen once. Study conclusions and caveats: A strong correlation between TCR beta diversity and naive T cell percentage was seen.

Every sample had a minimum of 6.5 million PBMCs isolated. The chain uses TRBV29-1 and TRBJ2-1, with 8 bases aligning to TRBD2. The sequence was collected from a woman aged 18-29 years in good health. The material sequenced was blood. This chain's CDR3 is CSVRGAGDYNEQFF. The CDR3 coding sequence is TGCAGCGTTCGGGGAGCGGGGGATTACAATGAGCAGTTCTTC.